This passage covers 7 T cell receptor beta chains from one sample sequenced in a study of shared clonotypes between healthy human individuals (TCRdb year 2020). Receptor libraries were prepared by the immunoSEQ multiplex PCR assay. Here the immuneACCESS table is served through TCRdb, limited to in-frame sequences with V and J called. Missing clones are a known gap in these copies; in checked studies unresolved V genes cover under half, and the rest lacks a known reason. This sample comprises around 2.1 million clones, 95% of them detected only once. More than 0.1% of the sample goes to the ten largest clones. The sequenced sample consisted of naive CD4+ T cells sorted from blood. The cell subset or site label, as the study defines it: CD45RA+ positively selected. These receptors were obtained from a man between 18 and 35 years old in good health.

The CDR3 coding sequence is TGTGCCAGCAGCCAGACATTAGCGGGGGCTACAGATACGCAGTATTTT. The encoded protein is CASSQTLAGATDTQYF. The rearrangement links TRBV7-3 to TRBJ2-3; TRBD2 aligns across 9 bases. V gave up 5 bases and J gave up 3 bases; unmatched junction bases: 9. CDR1 and CDR2 from the germline V gene are SGHTA and FQGTGA. CDR3 size: 16 residues.

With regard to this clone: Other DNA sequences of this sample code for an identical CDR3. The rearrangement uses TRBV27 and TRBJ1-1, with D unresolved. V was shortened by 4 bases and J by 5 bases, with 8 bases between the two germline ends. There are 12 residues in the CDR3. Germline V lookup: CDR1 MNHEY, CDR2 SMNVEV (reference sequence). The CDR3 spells CASSSVGTEAFF. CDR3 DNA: TGTGCCAGCAGTTCGGTAGGTACTGAAGCTTTCTTT.

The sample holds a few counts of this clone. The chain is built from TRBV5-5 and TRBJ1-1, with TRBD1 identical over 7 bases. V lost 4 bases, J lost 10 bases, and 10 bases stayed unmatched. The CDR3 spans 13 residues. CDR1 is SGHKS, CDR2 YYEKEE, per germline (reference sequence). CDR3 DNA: TGTGCCAGCAGCCCTTCCCGACAGGGAGGAGCTTTCTTT. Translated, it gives CASSPSRQGGAFF.

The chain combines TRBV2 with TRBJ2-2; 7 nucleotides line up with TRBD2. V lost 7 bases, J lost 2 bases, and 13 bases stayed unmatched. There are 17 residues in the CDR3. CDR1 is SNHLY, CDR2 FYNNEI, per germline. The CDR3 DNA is TGTGCCAGCATCCTTGAGGAGGGACTATCAAACACCGGGGAGCTGTTTTTT. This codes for CASILEEGLSNTGELFF.

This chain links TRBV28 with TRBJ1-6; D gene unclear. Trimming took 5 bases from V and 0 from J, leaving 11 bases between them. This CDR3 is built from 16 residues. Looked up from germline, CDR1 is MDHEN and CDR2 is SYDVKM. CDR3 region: CASSSPASSYNSPLHF. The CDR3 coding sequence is TGTGCCAGCAGTAGCCCCGCGAGCTCCTATAATTCACCCCTCCACTTT.

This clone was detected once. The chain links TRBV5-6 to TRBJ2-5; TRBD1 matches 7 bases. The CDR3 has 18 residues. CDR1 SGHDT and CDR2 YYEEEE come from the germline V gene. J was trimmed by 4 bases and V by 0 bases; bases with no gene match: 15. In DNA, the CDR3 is TGTGCCAGCAGCTTGGAACCTTCCCGGGACAGTGGGCGAGAGACCCAGTACTTC. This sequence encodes CASSLEPSRDSGRETQYF.

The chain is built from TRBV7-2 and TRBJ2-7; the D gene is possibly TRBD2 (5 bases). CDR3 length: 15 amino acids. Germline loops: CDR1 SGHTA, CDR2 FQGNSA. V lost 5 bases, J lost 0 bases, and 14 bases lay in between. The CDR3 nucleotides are TGTGCCAGCAGCCGGTTTGGGGAGAGCTCCTACGAGCAGTACTTC. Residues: CASSRFGESSYEQYF. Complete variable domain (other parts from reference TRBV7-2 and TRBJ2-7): GAGVSQSPSNKVTEKGKDVELRCDPISGHTALYWYRQSLGQGLEFLIYFQGNSAPDKSGLPSDRFSAERTGGSVSTLTIQRTQQEDSAVYLCASSRFGESSYEQYFGPGTRLTVT.